The source of this T cell receptor beta chain is a study of blood T cell repertoires in COVID-19. At the level of the study: Sites across the United States, Italy and Spain contributed samples from acute and convalescent COVID-19. T cells, B-cell-depleted T cells, or PBMCs provided the cDNA or gDNA that served as material.

Per the original methods: Amplification from reference gene primers served as the basis for estimated nucleated cell counts. The table came from immunoSEQ multiplex PCR; TCRdb's copy has only in-frame clones and leaves some out. For V, J and clone size, that table is used; D and trimming come from the DNA. The repertoire has around 190,000 clones, roughly 78% of them found once; the top ten carry roughly 6.8%. Trimming removed 0 bases at V and 0 bases at J, with 11 bases between. Germline values: CDR1 LGHNA, CDR2 YSLEER. This CDR3 is built from 16 residues. The material sequenced was peripheral blood. This clonotype was obtained from a man between 70 and 80 years old with active or convalescent COVID-19. The gene calls are TRBV4-3 and TRBJ1-2; D is uncertain. As DNA, the CDR3 is TGCGCCAGCAGCCAAGATACCCAACATACTAACTATGGCTACACCTTC. Its translation is CASSQDTQHTNYGYTF.